This passage covers 29 T cell receptor beta chains from one sample sequenced in a study of shared clonotypes between healthy human individuals. Terminally differentiated effector memory CD45RA+ cells were excluded by CCR7 positive selection of CD45RO-negative cells. Sequenced by immunoSEQ multiplex PCR; TCRdb stores in-frame clones only, minus some. The sample lists millions of clones, just over 90% seen once, with roughly 1.7% in the top ten. Sequencing was done on a sample of naive CD8+ T cells from PBMCs. The receptors originated from a man between 18 and 29 years old in good health. Some clones in this sample may be carry-over from other donors' samples.

The rearrangement uses TRBV7-9 and TRBJ2-5; unclear D gene. The CDR3 consists of 14 residues. Trimming cost V 5 bases and J 3 bases, with 13 bases left between them. CDR1 is SEHNR and CDR2 is FQNEAQ in the germline V gene (reference sequence). Written as DNA, the CDR3 is TGTGCCAGCAGCCCAAAGACTCCTGAAGAGACCCAGTACTTC. Protein: CASSPKTPEETQYF.

Notes on this clone: Additional DNA sequences in this sample encode the identical CDR3. This chain uses TRBV6-1 with TRBJ1-1; D might be TRBD1 (5 bases). CDR3 length: 12 amino acids. V was shortened by 6 bases and J by 4 bases, with 9 bases between the two germline ends. Germline CDR1 and CDR2: MNHNS and SASEGT. The CDR3 spells CASRWGGTEAFF. The CDR3 DNA reads TGTGCCAGCAGGTGGGGGGGCACTGAAGCTTTCTTT.

As DNA, the CDR3 is TGCGCCAGCAGCCAAGAATTAGCGGGATCAGATACGCAGTATTTT. Protein: CASSQELAGSDTQYF. The chain links TRBV4-3 to TRBJ2-3; TRBD2 matches at 8 bases. With 0 bases clipped from V and 4 bases from J, the junction kept 3 bases outside the gene matches. The CDR3 contains 15 residues. Germline-derived CDR1 and CDR2 are LGHNA and YSLEER.

This clone was seen once. The chain has TRBV6-1 and TRBJ1-3; D unresolved. Per the germline V gene, CDR1 is MNHNS and CDR2 is SASEGT. CDR3 length: 15 residues. V was pared by 1 base and J by 0 bases, with 7 bases between. CDR3: CASSEELFSGNTIYF. CDR3 in DNA: TGTGCCAGCAGTGAAGAGCTCTTCTCTGGAAACACCATATATTTT.

The chain employs TRBV29-1 and TRBJ2-1; D may be TRBD1 or TRBD2 (6 bases each). V was shortened by 7 bases and J by 2 bases, with 21 bases between the two germline ends. This CDR3 region has 16 residues. CDR1 is SQVTM and CDR2 is ANQGSEA in the germline V gene. CDR3 sequence: CSASGASLRAYNEQFF. The CDR3 nucleotides read TGCAGCGCCTCGGGGGCTAGCCTTCGTGCCTACAATGAGCAGTTCTTC.

The chain recombines TRBV15 with TRBJ1-1; no clear D. Germline-derived CDR1 and CDR2 are LNHNV and YYDKDF (reference sequence). The V end was cut by 5 bases, the J end by 0 bases, with 7 bases between. CDR3 length: 13 amino acids. CDR3 loop: CATSHAMNTEAFF. Written as DNA, the CDR3 is TGTGCCACCAGCCACGCTATGAACACTGAAGCTTTCTTT. The whole variable domain, remainder taken from reference TRBV15 and TRBJ1-1, is DAMVIQNPRYQVTQFGKPVTLSCSQTLNHNVMYWYQQKSSQAPKLLFHYYDKDFNNEADTPDNFQSRRPNTSFCFLDIRSPGLGDTAMYLCATSHAMNTEAFFGQGTRLTVV.

J is TRBJ2-1 and V is TRBV11-2; the D gene is possibly TRBD1 (6 bases). CDR1 and CDR2 from the germline V gene are SGHAT and FQNNGV. The CDR3 contains 16 residues. V was trimmed by 5 bases and J by 0 bases, leaving 14 bases between them. Here the CDR3 reads CASSPKQGSSYNEQFF. The CDR3 DNA sequence: TGTGCCAGCAGCCCAAAACAGGGTAGCTCCTACAATGAGCAGTTCTTC. Drawing the rest from reference TRBV11-2 and TRBJ2-1, the complete variable domain is EAGVAQSPRYKIIEKRQSVAFWCNPISGHATLYWYQQILGQGPKLLIQFQNNGVVDDSQLPKDRFSAERLKGVDSTLKIQPAKLEDSAVYLCASSPKQGSSYNEQFFGPGTRLTVL.

CDR3: CASGRDGYNQPQHF. The CDR3 region has the DNA TGTGCCAGCGGCCGAGACGGCTACAATCAGCCCCAGCATTTT. The gene calls are TRBV5-5 and TRBJ1-5, with D unclear. With 7 bases removed from V and 3 bases from J, the gap between germline ends came to 14 bases. Germline V gene sequence: CDR1 SGHKS, CDR2 YYEKEE (reference sequence). CDR3 length: 14 amino acids.

The V gene is TRBV27, the J gene TRBJ2-5, with D possibly TRBD2 on 6 matching bases. CDR3 size: 14 residues. V dropped 4 bases and J dropped 5 bases, with 14 bases sitting between them. The germline gives CDR1 MNHEY, CDR2 SMNVEV (reference sequence). The CDR3 DNA follows: TGTGCCAGCAGTTCCGGGGGAGGAGATGAGACCCAGTACTTC. The encoded protein is CASSSGGGDETQYF.

The V gene is TRBV6-1, the J gene TRBJ2-7; D gene ambiguous. This CDR3 is built from 13 residues. Germline lookup yields CDR1 MNHNS and CDR2 SASEGT. As DNA, the CDR3 is TGTGCTACCCAGTCCACGCTCTCCTACGAGCAGTACTTC. Its protein product is CATQSTLSYEQYF.

This clone appeared a single time. The chain is built from TRBV5-1 and TRBJ2-7; D unresolved. Germline CDR1 is SGHRS and CDR2 is YFSETQ. Deletions cut 0 bases from V and 0 bases from J, with 10 bases between. The CDR3 is 15 amino acids. In nucleotides, the CDR3 is TGCGCCAGCAGCTTGGTGGCTACTCGCTCCTACGAGCAGTACTTC. As protein: CASSLVATRSYEQYF.

The gene calls are TRBV28 and TRBJ1-5; 7 bases are shared with TRBD1. The V and J ends lost 7 bases and 6 bases, in that order; junction bases with no gene match: 12. The CDR3 length is 15 residues. Germline V gene data show CDR1 as MDHEN and CDR2 as SYDVKM. The CDR3 region has the DNA TGTGCCAGCACCCCGCTGAGAGGGGGCGGTCAGCCCCAGCATTTT. It translates to CASTPLRGGGQPQHF.

This clone was counted a single time. J is TRBJ2-1 and V is TRBV7-9; D is undetermined. The length of the CDR3 is 14 residues. Germline V lookup: CDR1 SEHNR, CDR2 FQNEAQ (reference sequence). V shed 3 bases and J shed 6 bases, with 12 bases lying between them. CDR3 loop: CASSLADGTNEQFF. DNA of the CDR3: TGTGCCAGCAGCTTGGCCGACGGTACCAATGAGCAGTTCTTC.

The chain couples TRBV29-1 to TRBJ2-5; D gene uncertain. Looked up from germline, CDR1 is SQVTM and CDR2 is ANQGSEA. V lost 8 bases and J 5 bases, leaving 24 bases between the germline ends. This CDR3 spans 15 amino acids. CDR3 sequence (DNA): TGCAGCCTACGGACCGATCCACTCTCAGTGGAGACCCAGTACTTC. It translates to CSLRTDPLSVETQYF.

The chain uses TRBV19 and TRBJ2-1, with 8 bases identical to TRBD2. Looked up from germline, CDR1 is LNHDA and CDR2 is SQIVND (reference sequence). Trimming removed 3 bases from V and 8 bases from J; junction bases left unmatched: 6. The CDR3 spans 14 residues. CDR3 in DNA: TGTGCCAGTAGTATCGGGAGGGTGGTTCATGAGCAGTTCTTC. Its protein is CASSIGRVVHEQFF.

Here the CDR3 reads CAPIFREQYF. The CDR3 bases are TGTGCCCCTATTTTCCGCGAGCAGTACTTC. The chain employs TRBV6-1 and TRBJ2-7; D unclear. V shed 11 bases and J shed 6 bases, with 11 bases lying between them. CDR3 length: 10 amino acids. Germline values: CDR1 MNHNS, CDR2 SASEGT.

The CDR3 sequence: CASSLVRQGYNEQFF. The CDR3, as DNA: TGTGCCAGCAGCTTAGTACGACAGGGATACAATGAGCAGTTCTTC. V and J are TRBV7-9 and TRBJ2-1; 7 nucleotides match TRBD1. The CDR3 loop spans 15 amino acids. Trimming at V came to 1 base and at J to 4 bases, leaving 4 bases not matched to a gene. From germline, CDR1 is SEHNR and CDR2 FQNEAQ (reference sequence).

Notes on this clone: The sample contains more than one DNA sequence encoding this CDR3. The J gene is TRBJ1-5, the V gene TRBV27; D not resolved. Germline V gives CDR1 MNHEY, CDR2 SMNVEV (reference sequence). The CDR3 covers 14 residues. V lost 3 bases, J lost 3 bases, and 9 bases lay in between. This CDR3 is CASSFLGSNQPQHF. As DNA, the CDR3 is TGTGCCAGCAGTTTTCTGGGCTCCAATCAGCCCCAGCATTTT.

The chain carries TRBV29-1 and TRBJ2-5, with 7 bases aligning to TRBD1. The closer fit of TRBJ2-7 to the DNA end suggests the J call may be wrong. The CDR3 covers 12 residues. Per germline, CDR1 SQVTM and CDR2 ANQGSEA. DNA for the CDR3: TGCAGCGCCCGGGACAGCACCTACGAGCAGTACTTC. It codes for CSARDSTYEQYF.

The V and J genes are TRBV6-5 and TRBJ1-3; 9 bases line up with TRBD1. The germline gives CDR1 MNHEY, CDR2 SVGAGI. The CDR3 is 16 residues long. Trimming cost V 4 bases and J 4 bases; bases outside gene matches: 8. CDR3 amino acids: CASSSRTGGWGNTIYF. Here the CDR3 DNA reads TGTGCCAGCAGTTCTCGTACAGGGGGCTGGGGAAACACCATATATTTT.

This clone was detected once. The chain employs TRBV5-6 and TRBJ1-2, with unresolved D. The CDR3 runs to 14 residues. Trimming stripped 6 bases from V and 2 bases from J, with 14 bases between. Germline-derived CDR1 and CDR2 are SGHDT and YYEEEE. The CDR3 DNA reads as TGTGCCAGCAATTCCGGAGGAGGGAACTATGGCTACACCTTC. This sequence encodes CASNSGGGNYGYTF.

CDR3 loop: CASSFTPSGGTEAFF. DNA of the CDR3: TGTGCCAGCAGTTTTACACCTTCAGGAGGAACTGAAGCTTTCTTT. V and J are TRBV27 and TRBJ1-1; D not certain. Germline CDR1 and CDR2: MNHEY and SMNVEV (reference sequence). V lost 3 bases, J lost 5 bases, and 16 bases lay in between. This CDR3 has 15 residues.

CDR3 nucleotide sequence: TGTGCCAGCAGTTCTGGGGGGGGGAGAGAGACCCAGTACTTC. Its protein product is CASSSGGGRETQYF. The chain couples TRBV28 to TRBJ2-5; the match to TRBD2 covers 7 bases. With V trimmed by 4 bases and J by 4 bases, 6 bases remained unmatched. The length of the CDR3 is 14 residues. Per germline, CDR1 MDHEN and CDR2 SYDVKM.

V usage is TRBV5-6 and J usage is TRBJ2-7; D is perhaps TRBD1 (6 bases). CDR3 length: 14 amino acids. Per the germline V gene, CDR1 is SGHDT and CDR2 is YYEEEE. V was trimmed by 7 bases and J by 0 bases, leaving 14 bases between them. In DNA, the CDR3 is TGTGCCAGCGGGACACTTTCTAACTCCTACGAGCAGTACTTC. Protein product: CASGTLSNSYEQYF.

CDR3 protein: CASNGQVQDNEKLFF. The CDR3 nucleotides read TGTGCCAGCAACGGGCAGGTTCAGGATAATGAAAAACTGTTTTTT. The chain couples TRBV2 to TRBJ1-4; D is ambiguous. The length of the CDR3 is 15 residues. Trimming left V 7 bases short and J 4 bases short, with 16 bases between. Germline V gives CDR1 SNHLY, CDR2 FYNNEI. The full variable domain, rest sourced from reference TRBV2 and TRBJ1-4, is EPEVTQTPSHQVTQMGQEVILRCVPISNHLYFYWYRQILGQKVEFLVSFYNNEISEKSEIFDDQFSVERPDGSNFTLKIRSTKLEDSAMYFCASNGQVQDNEKLFFGSGTQLSVL.

The chain is built from TRBV2 and TRBJ2-5, with TRBD2 matching 8 bases. Trimming cost V 6 bases and J 4 bases; bases outside gene matches: 16. CDR3 length: 17 amino acids. Germline CDR1 reads SNHLY; CDR2 reads FYNNEI. CDR3 sequence reads: CASRGFRSGSNRETQYF. CDR3 bases: TGTGCCAGCAGGGGTTTCAGGAGCGGGAGTAATAGAGAGACCCAGTACTTC.

The chain carries TRBV9 and TRBJ2-1, with a possible D match to TRBD2 (6 bases). The CDR3 has 16 residues. The ends were cut back, 0 bases at V and 5 bases at J, with 15 bases in the middle. Germline V gene lookup returns CDR1 SGDLS and CDR2 YYNGEE. The CDR3 region has the DNA TGTGCCAGCAGCGTAGCGGTCCGGGAGCGCCACAATGAGCAGTTCTTC. It is translated as CASSVAVRERHNEQFF.

The chain couples TRBV7-9 to TRBJ2-5; 8 nucleotides agree with TRBD1. The CDR3 extends over 15 amino acids. CDR1 is SEHNR and CDR2 is FQNEAQ in the germline V gene (reference sequence). V shed 4 bases and J 1 base; nucleotides not matched to a gene: 5. The CDR3 DNA reads TGTGCCAGCAGCTATTCAGGGGGCAGCCAAGAGACCCAGTACTTC. It translates to CASSYSGGSQETQYF.

This chain joins TRBV19 and TRBJ2-1; the D gene is possibly TRBD1 (5 bases). V shed 9 bases and J shed 4 bases, with 16 bases lying between them. Germline-derived CDR1 and CDR2 are LNHDA and SQIVND (reference sequence). The CDR3 length is 14 residues. The CDR3: CASCQGHPYNEQFF. The CDR3 DNA reads as TGTGCCAGCTGCCAGGGTCACCCTTACAATGAGCAGTTCTTC.